A single sample is the source of the 7 T cell receptor beta chains below, sequenced in a study of blood T cell repertoires in COVID-19. Only in-frame clones appear in the TCRdb table, and some are missing; sequencing was by immunoSEQ multiplex PCR. Of 200,000 to 300,000 clones in the sample, roughly nine tenths were seen once. The specimen was peripheral blood. The receptors stem from a man between 60 and 75 years old with acute or convalescent COVID-19.

J is TRBJ2-5 and V is TRBV30; TRBD2 matches 8 bases. Germline-derived CDR1 and CDR2 are GTSNPN and SVGIG (reference sequence). The CDR3 totals 14 residues. V trimming: 3 bases; J trimming: 4 bases; junction bases outside the gene matches: 7. DNA for the CDR3: TGTGCCTGGAGAGGCGGGCTAGCGGGAGAGACCCAGTACTTC. Translated, it gives CAWRGGLAGETQYF.

The chain carries TRBV5-4 and TRBJ1-1, with D maybe TRBD1 (6 bases). Germline V lookup: CDR1 SGHNT, CDR2 YYREEE (reference sequence). The CDR3 consists of 16 residues. Trimming took off 7 bases at V and 4 bases at J, with 23 bases between the two ends. The CDR3 nucleotides read TGTGCCAGCCTCCCGTTACGAGGGGGGGGAGGCACTGAAGCTTTCTTT. This translates into CASLPLRGGGGTEAFF. Drawing the rest from reference TRBV5-4 and TRBJ1-1, the complete variable domain is ETGVTQSPTHLIKTRGQQVTLRCSSQSGHNTVSWYQQALGQGPQFIFQYYREEENGRGNFPPRFSGLQFPNYSSELNVNALELDDSALYLCASLPLRGGGGTEAFFGQGTRLTVV.

This clone was picked up one time. This sequence joins TRBV11-3 and TRBJ2-3; D unresolved. CDR1 is SGHNT, CDR2 YENEEA, per germline. The length of the CDR3 is 15 residues. Trimming cost V 1 base and J 0 bases, with 8 bases left between them. The CDR3 DNA reads TGTGCCAGCAGCTTAGTCCCGGTTAGCACAGATACGCAGTATTTT. Translating gives CASSLVPVSTDTQYF.

About this clone itself: One junction end disagrees with the germline gene, perhaps due to a read error. The genes are TRBV9 and TRBJ2-3; TRBD1 is a possible D gene (5 bases). Germline V gene data show CDR1 as SGDLS and CDR2 as YYNGEE. This CDR3 spans 14 amino acids. The CDR3 sequence is CASSAFSGADMQYF. CDR3 DNA sequence: TGTGCCAGCAGCGCGTTTTCTGGGGCAGATATGCAGTATTTT.

The chain couples TRBV18 to TRBJ2-7; D might be TRBD2 (5 bases). Looked up from germline, CDR1 is KGHSH and CDR2 is LQKENI. Trimming stripped 3 bases from V and 8 bases from J, with 11 bases between. The CDR3 covers 12 residues. CDR3 in amino acids: CASSPGPGKQYF. CDR3 DNA: TGTGCCAGCTCACCGGGCCCCGGGAAGCAGTACTTC.

The genes are TRBV30 and TRBJ2-2; 7 positions match TRBD2. Germline V gene lookup returns CDR1 GTSNPN and CDR2 SVGIG (reference sequence). The CDR3 extends over 15 amino acids. Unmatched junction bases numbered 4, after V lost 2 bases and J lost 1 base. DNA for the CDR3: TGTGCCTGGAGTTGGCTAGCGGAGAACACCGGGGAGCTGTTTTTT. It codes for CAWSWLAENTGELFF.

This chain links TRBV24-1 with TRBJ1-1; 8 bases line up with TRBD1. V lost 3 bases, J lost 4 bases, and 6 bases stayed unmatched. CDR3 length equals 15 residues. Germline assignment: CDR1 KGHDR and CDR2 SFDVKD. This CDR3 reads CATSDPGQGVTEAFF. DNA of the CDR3: TGTGCCACCAGTGATCCAGGACAGGGAGTCACTGAAGCTTTCTTT.